A selection of T cell receptor beta chains follows, all from one sample in a study of T cells in Graves' hyperthyroidism and ophthalmopathy. Each CDR3 protein gets one entry after TCRdb re-called the multiplex PCR reads with MiXCR. The top ten hold roughly 7.9% of the sample, which has about 290,000 distinct CDR3 sequences, roughly 15% seen once. Sequencing was carried out using blood. The origin of the receptors is a woman between 35 and 50 years old with Graves' hyperthyroidism. Both conserved end residues are part of each CDR3. D genes are given only for firm matches. Clone size is given for some rows only: seen once, a few or many times, or a class if the clone is expanded.

clone size | J gene | D gene | V gene | CDR3 DNA | CDR3 protein
. | TRBJ1-4 | . | TRBV7-9 | TGTGCCAGCAGCTCGCAATGGGGGGTTTCAACTAATGAAAAACTGTTTTTT | CASSSQWGVSTNEKLFF
many | TRBJ1-1 | . | TRBV11-2 | TGTGCCAGCAGCCCCACCCGGCGGCTGAGATGGACTGAAGCTTTCTTT | CASSPTRRLRWTEAFF
few | TRBJ2-1 | TRBD2 | TRBV6-5 | TGTGCCAGCAGTTACTCTGGGGGGGGGTCCTACAATGAGCAGTTCTTC | CASSYSGGGSYNEQFF
many | TRBJ2-1 | . | TRBV18 | TGTGCCAGCTCACCAATTGAGGGGATCCAGTTCTTC | CASSPIEGIQFF
few | TRBJ2-7 | . | TRBV19 | TGTGCCAGTAAAAGACTAGATGGTCACGAGCAGTACTTC | CASKRLDGHEQYF
. | TRBJ2-1 | TRBD2 | TRBV6-2/TRBV6-3 | TGTGCCAGCATGGTTGCTTACGCGGGAGGCACCTACAATGAGCAGTTCTTC | CASMVAYAGGTYNEQFF
few | TRBJ2-1 | TRBD2 | TRBV20-1 | TGCAGTGCTAGAGTTGCGGGAGGGCCGGGGCAGTACAATGAGCAGTTCTTC | CSARVAGGPGQYNEQFF
few | TRBJ1-1 | . | TRBV7-9 | TGTGCCGGACTACCAGCCTATAACACTGAAGCTTTCTTT | CAGLPAYNTEAFF
many | TRBJ1-1 | TRBD1 | TRBV4-2 | TGTGCCAGCAGCCTGACACTGGACAGGGCAGGTGAAGCTTTCTTT | CASSLTLDRAGEAFF
many | TRBJ2-3 | TRBD1 | TRBV11-2 | TGTGCCAGCAGCTTAGAAGGACAGGGGACAGATACGCAGTATTTT | CASSLEGQGTDTQYF